This TCR beta chain is from a study of lymphopenia after photon versus proton radiotherapy. Study-level results: Post-nadir diversity loss with photons came from oligoclonal expansion, particularly CD8+ Temra cells. In patients who died, overall survival fell as post-nadir TCR diversity dropped more. Authors raise, but do not show, better survival with proton therapy. Proton therapy kept repertoires fairly stable, unlike photons, which gained effector/memory cells.

The germline V gene has CDR1 GTSNPN and CDR2 SVGIG (reference sequence). The CDR3 length is 15 residues. Losses at the gene ends were 0 bases for V and 4 bases for J; bases not matched to a gene: 5. Comments on this clone: The target antigen is unknown.

Data came from immunoSEQ multiplex PCR; TCRdb stores just in-frame clones and leaves some out. This repertoire shows tens of thousands of clones, approximately 83% found once; its top ten account for about 2%. Here the sequenced sample was peripheral blood, taken from a patient treated with photon-based radiotherapy. This TCR was recovered from a man aged 40-49 years with gastric cancer. The gene calls are TRBV30 and TRBJ1-4; 7 positions agree with TRBD1. The CDR3: CAWSVGQGVNEKLFF. In DNA form, the CDR3 reads TGTGCCTGGAGTGTAGGGCAGGGGGTTAATGAAAAACTGTTTTTT. Complete variable domain (other parts from reference TRBV30 and TRBJ1-4): SQTIHQWPATLVQPVGSPLSLECTVEGTSNPNLYWYRQAAGRGLQLLFYSVGIGQISSEVPQNLSASRPQDRQFILSSKKLLLSDSGFYLCAWSVGQGVNEKLFFGSGTQLSVL.